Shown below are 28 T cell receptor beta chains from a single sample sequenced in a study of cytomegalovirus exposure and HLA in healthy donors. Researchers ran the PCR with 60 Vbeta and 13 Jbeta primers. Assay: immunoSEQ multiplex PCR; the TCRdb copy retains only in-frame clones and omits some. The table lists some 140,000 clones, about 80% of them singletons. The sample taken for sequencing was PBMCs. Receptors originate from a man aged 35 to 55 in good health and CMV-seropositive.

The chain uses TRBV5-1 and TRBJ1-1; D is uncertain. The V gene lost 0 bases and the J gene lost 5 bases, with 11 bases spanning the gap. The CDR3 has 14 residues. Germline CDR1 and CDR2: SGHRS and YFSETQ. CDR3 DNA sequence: TGCGCCAGCAGCTTGGGGGAGGGTTTTACTGAAGCTTTCTTT. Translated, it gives CASSLGEGFTEAFF. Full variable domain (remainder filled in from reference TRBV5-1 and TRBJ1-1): KAGVTQTPRYLIKTRGQQVTLSCSPISGHRSVSWYQQTPGQGLQFLFEYFSETQRNKGNFPGRFSGRQFSNSRSEMNVSTLELGDSALYLCASSLGEGFTEAFFGQGTRLTVV.

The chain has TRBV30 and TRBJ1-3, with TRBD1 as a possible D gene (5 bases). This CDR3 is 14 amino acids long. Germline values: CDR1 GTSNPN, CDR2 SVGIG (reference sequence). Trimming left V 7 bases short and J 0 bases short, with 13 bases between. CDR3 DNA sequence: TGTGCCTCGGAACGGGGGAGCTCTGGAAACACCATATATTTT. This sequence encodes CASERGSSGNTIYF.

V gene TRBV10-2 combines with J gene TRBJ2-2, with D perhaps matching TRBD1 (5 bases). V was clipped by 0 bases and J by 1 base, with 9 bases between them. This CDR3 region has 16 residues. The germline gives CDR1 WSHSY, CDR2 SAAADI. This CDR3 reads CASSESHRWNTGELFF. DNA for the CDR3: TGCGCCAGCAGTGAGTCACACAGGTGGAACACCGGGGAGCTGTTTTTT.

As DNA, the CDR3 is TGTGCCAGCAGCTTAGGCAGTCATGGCACAGATACGCAGTATTTT. Amino acids: CASSLGSHGTDTQYF. V usage is TRBV11-2 and J usage is TRBJ2-3; unclear D gene. V was clipped by 1 base and J by 1 base, with 9 bases between them. This CDR3 has 15 residues. CDR1 and CDR2 (germline): SGHAT, FQNNGV.

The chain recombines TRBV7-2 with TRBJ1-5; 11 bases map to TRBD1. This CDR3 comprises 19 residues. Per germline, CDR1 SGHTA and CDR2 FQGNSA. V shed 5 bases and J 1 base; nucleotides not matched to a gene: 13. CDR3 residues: CASSLGQGAWGRSNQPQHF. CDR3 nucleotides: TGTGCCAGCAGCCTCGGACAGGGGGCCTGGGGTCGAAGCAATCAGCCCCAGCATTTT.

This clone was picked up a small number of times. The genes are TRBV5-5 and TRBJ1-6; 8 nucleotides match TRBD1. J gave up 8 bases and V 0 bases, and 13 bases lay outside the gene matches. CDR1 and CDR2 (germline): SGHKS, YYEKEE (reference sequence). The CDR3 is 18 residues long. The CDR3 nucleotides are TGTGCCAGCAGCTTGGCCGGGTCTGGACAGGGTATGGATTCACCCCTCCACTTT. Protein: CASSLAGSGQGMDSPLHF.

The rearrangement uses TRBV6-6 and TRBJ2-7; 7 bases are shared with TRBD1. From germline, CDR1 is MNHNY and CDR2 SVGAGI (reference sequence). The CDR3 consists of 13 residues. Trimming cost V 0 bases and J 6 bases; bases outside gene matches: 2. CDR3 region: CASSYSYRGEQYF. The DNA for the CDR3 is TGTGCCAGCAGTTACTCTTACAGGGGCGAGCAGTACTTC.

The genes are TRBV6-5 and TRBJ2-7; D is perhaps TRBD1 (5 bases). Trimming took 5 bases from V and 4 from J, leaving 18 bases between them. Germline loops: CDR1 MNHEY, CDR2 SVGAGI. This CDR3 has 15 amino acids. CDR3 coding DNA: TGTGCCAGCAGTCCTCTCCCCATTTCAGGGTACGAGCAGTACTTC. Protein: CASSPLPISGYEQYF.

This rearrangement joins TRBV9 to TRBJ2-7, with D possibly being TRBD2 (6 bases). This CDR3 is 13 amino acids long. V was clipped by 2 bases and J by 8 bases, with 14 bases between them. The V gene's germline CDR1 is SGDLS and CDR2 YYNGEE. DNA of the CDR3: TGTGCCAGCAGCGTTCGGGACTCCAGCCAGCAGTACTTC. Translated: CASSVRDSSQQYF.

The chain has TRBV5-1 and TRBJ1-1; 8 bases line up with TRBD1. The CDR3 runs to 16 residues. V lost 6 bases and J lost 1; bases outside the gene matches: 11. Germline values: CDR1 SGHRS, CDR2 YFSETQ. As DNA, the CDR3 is TGCGCCAGCAAATATGATGAGGACAGGGAGAACACTGAAGCTTTCTTT. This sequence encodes CASKYDEDRENTEAFF.

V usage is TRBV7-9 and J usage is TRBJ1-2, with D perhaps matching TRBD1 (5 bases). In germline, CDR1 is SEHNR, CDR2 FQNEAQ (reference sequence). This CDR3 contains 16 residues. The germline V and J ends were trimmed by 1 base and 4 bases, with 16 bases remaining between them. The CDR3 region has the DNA TGTGCCAGCAGCTTAGTGGTCGCAGGGTTCGGCTATGGCTACACCTTC. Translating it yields CASSLVVAGFGYGYTF.

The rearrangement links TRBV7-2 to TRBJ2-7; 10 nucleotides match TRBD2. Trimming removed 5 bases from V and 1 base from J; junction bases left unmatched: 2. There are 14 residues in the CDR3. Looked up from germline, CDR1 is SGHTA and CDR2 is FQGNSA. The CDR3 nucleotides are TGTGCCAGCAGCGAACTAGCGGGATCCTACGAGCAGTACTTC. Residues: CASSELAGSYEQYF.

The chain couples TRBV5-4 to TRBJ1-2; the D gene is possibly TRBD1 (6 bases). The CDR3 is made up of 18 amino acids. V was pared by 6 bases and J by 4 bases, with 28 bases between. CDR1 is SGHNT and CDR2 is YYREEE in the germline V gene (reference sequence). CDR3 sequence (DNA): TGTGCCAGCACCCGCCCCTCGCCGGCGGGGGCCGCGTCCTATGGCTACACCTTC. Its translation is CASTRPSPAGAASYGYTF.

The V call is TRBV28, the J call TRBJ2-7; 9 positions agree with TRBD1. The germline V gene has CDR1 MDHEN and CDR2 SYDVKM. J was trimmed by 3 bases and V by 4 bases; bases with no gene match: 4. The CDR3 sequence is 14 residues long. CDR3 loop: CASSWDRVSYEQYF. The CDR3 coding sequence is TGTGCCAGCAGTTGGGACAGGGTCAGCTACGAGCAGTACTTC.

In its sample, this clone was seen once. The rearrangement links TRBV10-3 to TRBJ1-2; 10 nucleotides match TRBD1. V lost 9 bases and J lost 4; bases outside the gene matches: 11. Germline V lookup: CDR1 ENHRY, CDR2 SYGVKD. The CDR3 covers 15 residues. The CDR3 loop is CAMREGQGIFYGYTF. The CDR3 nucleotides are TGTGCCATGAGAGAGGGACAGGGGATTTTCTATGGCTACACCTTC.

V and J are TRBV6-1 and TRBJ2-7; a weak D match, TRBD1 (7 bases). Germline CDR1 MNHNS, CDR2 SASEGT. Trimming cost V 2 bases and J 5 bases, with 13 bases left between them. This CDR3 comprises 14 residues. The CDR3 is CASSELSRGDEQYF. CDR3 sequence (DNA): TGTGCCAGCAGTGAATTAAGCAGGGGGGACGAGCAGTACTTC.

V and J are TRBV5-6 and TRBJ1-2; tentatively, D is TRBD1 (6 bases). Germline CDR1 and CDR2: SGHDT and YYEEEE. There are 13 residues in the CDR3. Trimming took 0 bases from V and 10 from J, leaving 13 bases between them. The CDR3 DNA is TGTGCCAGCAGCTTGGTCGGCAGGGGAGTCTACACCTTC. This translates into CASSLVGRGVYTF.

CDR3 in DNA: TGTGCCAGCAGCCAGGGGGGAACTGAAGCTTTCTTT. Its translation is CASSQGGTEAFF. This rearrangement joins TRBV13 to TRBJ1-1, with TRBD1 identical over 7 bases. Germline V lookup: CDR1 PRHDT, CDR2 FYEKMQ (reference sequence). CDR3 size: 12 residues. J lost 5 bases, V lost 5 bases, and 2 bases had no gene match.

The CDR3 protein is CASNQGSEQYF. CDR3 nucleotide sequence: TGTGCCAGCAATCAGGGCAGCGAGCAGTACTTC. J is TRBJ2-7 and V is TRBV6-5, with D possibly being TRBD1 (5 bases). CDR3 length equals 11 residues. CDR1 and CDR2 (germline): MNHEY, SVGAGI. V was shortened by 7 bases and J by 6 bases, with 10 bases between the two germline ends.

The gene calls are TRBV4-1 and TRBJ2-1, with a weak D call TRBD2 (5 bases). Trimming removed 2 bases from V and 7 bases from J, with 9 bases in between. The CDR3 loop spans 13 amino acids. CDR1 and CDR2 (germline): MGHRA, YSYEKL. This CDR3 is CASSQWSGNEQFF. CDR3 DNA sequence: TGCGCCAGCAGCCAATGGAGCGGAAATGAGCAGTTCTTC.

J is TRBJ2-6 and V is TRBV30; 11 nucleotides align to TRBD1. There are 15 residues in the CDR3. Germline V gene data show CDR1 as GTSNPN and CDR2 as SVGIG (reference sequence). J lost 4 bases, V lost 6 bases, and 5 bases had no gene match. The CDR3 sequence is CACGQGAGGANVLTF. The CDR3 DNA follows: TGTGCCTGCGGACAGGGGGCGGGGGGGGCCAACGTCCTGACTTTC.

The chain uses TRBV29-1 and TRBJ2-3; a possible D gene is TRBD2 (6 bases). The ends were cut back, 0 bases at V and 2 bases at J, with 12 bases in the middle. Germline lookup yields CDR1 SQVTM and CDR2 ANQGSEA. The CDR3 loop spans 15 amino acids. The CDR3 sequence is CSVEEGGGYTDTQYF. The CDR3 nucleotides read TGCAGCGTTGAAGAGGGGGGAGGTTACACAGATACGCAGTATTTT.

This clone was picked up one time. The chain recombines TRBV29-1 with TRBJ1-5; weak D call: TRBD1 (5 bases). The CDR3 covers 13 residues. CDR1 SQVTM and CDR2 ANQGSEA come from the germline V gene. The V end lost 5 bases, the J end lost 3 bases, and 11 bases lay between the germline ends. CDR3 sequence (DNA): TGCAGCGTTAAGGGGTCCTACAATCAGCCCCAGCATTTT. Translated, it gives CSVKGSYNQPQHF.

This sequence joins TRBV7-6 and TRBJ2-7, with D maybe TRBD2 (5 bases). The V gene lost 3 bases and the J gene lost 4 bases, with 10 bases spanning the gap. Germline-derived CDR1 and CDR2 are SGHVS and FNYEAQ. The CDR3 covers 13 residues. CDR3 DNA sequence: TGTGCCAGCAGCTTCGGGAAACCTTACGAGCAGTACTTC. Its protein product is CASSFGKPYEQYF.

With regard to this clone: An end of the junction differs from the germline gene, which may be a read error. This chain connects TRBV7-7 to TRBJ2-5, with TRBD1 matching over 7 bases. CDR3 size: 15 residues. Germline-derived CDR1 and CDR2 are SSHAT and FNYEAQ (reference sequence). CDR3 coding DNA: TGTGCTAGCAGCTTAGCCGGGACAGACAAAGAGACCCAGTACTTC. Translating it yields CASSLAGTDKETQYF.

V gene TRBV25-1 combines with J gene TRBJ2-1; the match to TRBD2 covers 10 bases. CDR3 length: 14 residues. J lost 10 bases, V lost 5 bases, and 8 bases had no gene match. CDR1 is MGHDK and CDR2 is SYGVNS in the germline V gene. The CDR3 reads CASSPSAGGPEQFF. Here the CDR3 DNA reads TGTGCCAGCAGTCCCTCAGCGGGAGGGCCGGAGCAGTTCTTC.

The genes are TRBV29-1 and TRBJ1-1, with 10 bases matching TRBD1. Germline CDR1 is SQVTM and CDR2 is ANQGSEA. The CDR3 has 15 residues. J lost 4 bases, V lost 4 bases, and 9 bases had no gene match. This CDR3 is CSVGQGAVVATEAFF. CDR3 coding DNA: TGCAGCGTTGGACAGGGGGCGGTAGTCGCCACTGAAGCTTTCTTT. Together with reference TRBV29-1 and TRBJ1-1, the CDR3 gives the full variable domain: SAVISQKPSRDICQRGTSLTIQCQVDSQVTMMFWYRQQPGQSLTLIATANQGSEATYESGFVIDKFPISRPNLTFSTLTVSNMSPEDSSIYLCSVGQGAVVATEAFFGQGTRLTVV.

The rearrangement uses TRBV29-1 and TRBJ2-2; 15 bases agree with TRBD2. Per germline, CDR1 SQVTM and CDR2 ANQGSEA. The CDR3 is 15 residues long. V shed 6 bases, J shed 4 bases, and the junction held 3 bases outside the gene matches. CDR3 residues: CSVGLAGGATGELFF. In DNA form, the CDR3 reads TGCAGCGTGGGACTAGCGGGAGGCGCCACCGGGGAGCTGTTTTTT.